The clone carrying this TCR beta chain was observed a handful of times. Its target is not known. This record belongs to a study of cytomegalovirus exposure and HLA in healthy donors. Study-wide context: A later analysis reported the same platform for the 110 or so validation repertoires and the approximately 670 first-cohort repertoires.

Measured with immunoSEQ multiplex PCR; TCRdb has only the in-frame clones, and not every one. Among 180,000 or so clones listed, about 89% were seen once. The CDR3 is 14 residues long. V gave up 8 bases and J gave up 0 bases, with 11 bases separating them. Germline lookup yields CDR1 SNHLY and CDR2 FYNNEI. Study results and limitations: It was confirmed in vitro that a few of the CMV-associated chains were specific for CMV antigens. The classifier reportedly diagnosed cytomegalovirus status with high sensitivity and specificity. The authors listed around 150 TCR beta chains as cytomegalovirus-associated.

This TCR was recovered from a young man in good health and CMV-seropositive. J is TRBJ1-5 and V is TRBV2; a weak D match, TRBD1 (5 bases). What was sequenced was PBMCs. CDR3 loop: CASEQEYSNQPQHF. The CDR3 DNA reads TGTGCCAGCGAACAGGAATATAGCAATCAGCCCCAGCATTTT. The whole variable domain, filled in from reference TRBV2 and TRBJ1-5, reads EPEVTQTPSHQVTQMGQEVILRCVPISNHLYFYWYRQILGQKVEFLVSFYNNEISEKSEIFDDQFSVERPDGSNFTLKIRSTKLEDSAMYFCASEQEYSNQPQHFGDGTRLSIL.